This entry describes one TCR beta chain. The data are from a study of blood T cell repertoires in COVID-19. The assay was immunoSEQ multiplex PCR, and TCRdb's table has in-frame clones only and misses some. The table shows about 150,000 clones, with 90% to 95% occurring only once. The CDR3 spans 16 residues. V shed 0 bases and J 2 bases; nucleotides not matched to a gene: 3. CDR1 and CDR2 from the germline V gene are KGHSH and LQKENI. This receptor was identified in a man aged 45-65 years with acute or convalescent COVID-19. The chain couples TRBV18 to TRBJ2-2, with 7 positions matching TRBD2. Source material: peripheral blood. The CDR3 DNA reads TGTGCCAGCTCACCACCGGGAGGGCGAAACACCGGGGAGCTGTTTTTT. This translates into CASSPPGGRNTGELFF.